A single sample is the source of the 21 T cell receptor beta chains below, sequenced in a study of a mutant IDH1 vaccine in newly diagnosed glioma. Time point specified: week 5, during vaccination. The study gave 300 ug of mutant IDH1 20-mer peptide per vaccine dose, with topical imiquimod. Using immunoSEQ multiplex PCR, the repertoire was profiled, and TCRdb retains in-frame clones only, with some absent. The sample contains 45,000 to 60,000 clones, around 80% of which appear only once. Antigens of these TCRs are unknown. The sequencing here drew on PBMCs, taken from a glioma patient whose treatment included an IDH1 peptide vaccine. The receptor set was obtained from a man between 50 and 59 years old with glioma.

The rearrangement links TRBV7-2 to TRBJ2-7; D may correspond to TRBD1 or TRBD2 (5 bases each). The CDR3 has 14 residues. Germline V gene data show CDR1 as SGHTA and CDR2 as FQGNSA. Trimming left V 5 bases short and J 6 bases short, with 17 bases between. CDR3 in DNA: TGTGCCAGCAGCGTCGGGGCCCGACCGGGCGAGCAGTACTTC. Protein: CASSVGARPGEQYF.

The chain employs TRBV9 and TRBJ1-2; 9 bases are a match to TRBD1. V lost 1 base to trimming and J lost 1 base; unmatched junction nucleotides: 5. This CDR3 region has 16 residues. CDR1 and CDR2 (germline): SGDLS, YYNGEE. The DNA for the CDR3 is TGTGCCAGCAGCGTATCGGACAGGGGACTTAACTATGGCTACACCTTC. Its translation: CASSVSDRGLNYGYTF. Full variable domain (missing parts from reference TRBV9 and TRBJ1-2): DSGVTQTPKHLITATGQRVTLRCSPRSGDLSVYWYQQSLDQGLQFLIQYYNGEERAKGNILERFSAQQFPDLHSELNLSSLELGDSALYFCASSVSDRGLNYGYTFGSGTRLTVV.

The rearrangement uses TRBV13 and TRBJ1-5; unclear D gene. Trimming took 3 bases from V and 8 from J, leaving 8 bases between them. In germline, CDR1 is PRHDT, CDR2 FYEKMQ (reference sequence). This CDR3 spans 12 amino acids. As DNA, the CDR3 is TGTGCCAGCAGCTTTTTTTCTGAGCCCCAGCATTTT. It translates to CASSFFSEPQHF.

This clone was observed a few times. This sequence joins TRBV7-2 and TRBJ2-7; 8 bases align to TRBD1. The CDR3 is 15 amino acids. V was clipped by 5 bases and J by 3 bases; unmatched bases: 9. Germline CDR1 is SGHTA and CDR2 is FQGNSA. The CDR3 DNA sequence: TGTGCCAGCAGCCCCCCAGGGGGCCGGTACTACGAGCAGTACTTC. Its translation: CASSPPGGRYYEQYF.

The chain uses TRBV27 and TRBJ2-3; 10 bases map to TRBD2. Trimming cost V 2 bases and J 5 bases; bases outside gene matches: 4. Germline values: CDR1 MNHEY, CDR2 SMNVEV (reference sequence). The CDR3 sequence is 15 residues long. CDR3 DNA: TGTGCCAGCAGTTTACTAGCGGGGGTTGGAGATACGCAGTATTTT. Its protein product is CASSLLAGVGDTQYF.

The chain is built from TRBV19 and TRBJ1-1; D may be TRBD1 (6 bases). CDR3 size: 15 residues. Germline-derived CDR1 and CDR2 are LNHDA and SQIVND (reference sequence). Trimming stripped 5 bases from V and 4 bases from J, with 17 bases between. CDR3 sequence reads: CASSPEGGGGTEAFF. Written as DNA, the CDR3 is TGTGCCAGTAGTCCCGAAGGGGGAGGGGGCACTGAAGCTTTCTTT. Supplemented by reference TRBV19 and TRBJ1-1, the full variable domain reads DGGITQSPKYLFRKEGQNVTLSCEQNLNHDAMYWYRQDPGQGLRLIYYSQIVNDFQKGDIAEGYSVSREKKESFPLTVTSAQKNPTAFYLCASSPEGGGGTEAFFGQGTRLTVV.

The rearrangement uses TRBV7-9 and TRBJ2-7; tentative D call: TRBD1 (6 bases). CDR3 length equals 13 residues. V was shortened by 6 bases and J by 2 bases, with 11 bases between the two germline ends. The V gene's germline CDR1 is SEHNR and CDR2 FQNEAQ (reference sequence). CDR3 nucleotide sequence: TGTGCCAGCAGTTCACAGGGCACCTACGAGCAGTACTTC. This gives the protein CASSSQGTYEQYF.

The V call is TRBV2, the J call TRBJ1-5, with TRBD1 identical over 9 bases. The CDR3 is 15 residues long. With V trimmed by 4 bases and J by 7 bases, 8 bases remained unmatched. Germline V lookup: CDR1 SNHLY, CDR2 FYNNEI. In DNA, the CDR3 is TGTGCCAGCAGTGCAAAAAGACAGGGGGACCAGCCCCAGCATTTT. It yields the protein CASSAKRQGDQPQHF.

The rearrangement uses TRBV14 and TRBJ1-1, with 7 nucleotides matching TRBD1. The CDR3 consists of 15 residues. V lost 1 base and J lost 0; bases outside the gene matches: 2. The V gene's germline CDR1 is SGHDN and CDR2 FVKESK. The CDR3 region is CASSQVRGMNTEAFF. The CDR3 DNA sequence: TGTGCCAGCAGCCAAGTCAGGGGGATGAACACTGAAGCTTTCTTT.

V gene TRBV7-2 combines with J gene TRBJ1-2; TRBD1 aligns across 7 bases. Trimming took 1 base from V and 1 from J; bases not matched to a gene: 9. CDR1 SGHTA and CDR2 FQGNSA come from the germline V gene. The CDR3 spans 17 residues. The CDR3 loop reads CASSLDGTAALNYGYTF. CDR3 DNA sequence: TGTGCCAGCAGCTTAGATGGGACAGCCGCCCTTAACTATGGCTACACCTTC.

The gene calls are TRBV5-5 and TRBJ1-1; a possible D gene is TRBD1 (5 bases). The V end lost 2 bases, the J end lost 10 bases, and 12 bases lay between the germline ends. Per the germline V gene, CDR1 is SGHKS and CDR2 is YYEKEE (reference sequence). The CDR3 spans 12 residues. The CDR3 DNA reads as TGTGCCAGCAGCTTACGGGACGGAGCAGCTTTCTTT. Its translation: CASSLRDGAAFF.

V gene TRBV7-2 combines with J gene TRBJ1-2, with D possibly matching TRBD1 (5 bases). This CDR3 is built from 13 residues. Germline CDR1 reads SGHTA; CDR2 reads FQGNSA. V was pared by 5 bases and J by 5 bases, with 12 bases between. CDR3 nucleotide sequence: TGTGCCAGCAGCGAGGACATGACTTATGGCTACACCTTC. Its translation is CASSEDMTYGYTF.

V gene TRBV29-1 combines with J gene TRBJ2-2, with 12 bases aligning to TRBD1. Trimming at V came to 3 bases and at J to 5 bases, leaving 7 bases not matched to a gene. CDR3 size: 16 residues. CDR1 and CDR2 from the germline V gene are SQVTM and ANQGSEA. CDR3 coding DNA: TGCAGCGTTGATATGGGACAGGGGGCAGGGACCGGGGAGCTGTTTTTT. Translation gives CSVDMGQGAGTGELFF.

V usage is TRBV7-9 and J usage is TRBJ2-4, with TRBD1 matching over 10 bases. Germline CDR1 is SEHNR and CDR2 is FQNEAQ (reference sequence). The CDR3 is 16 residues long. Trimming cost V 4 bases and J 2 bases; bases outside gene matches: 5. CDR3 DNA: TGTGCCAGCAGCTCGGGACAGGGGATAACCAAAAACATTCAGTACTTC. Its translation is CASSSGQGITKNIQYF.

The rearrangement links TRBV7-9 to TRBJ1-1, with D possibly being TRBD1 (5 bases). V was trimmed by 2 bases and J by 4 bases, leaving 11 bases between them. Germline V gene lookup returns CDR1 SEHNR and CDR2 FQNEAQ (reference sequence). The CDR3 spans 14 residues. The CDR3, as DNA: TGTGCCAGCAGCTTATGGGCGGGGGGCACTGAAGCTTTCTTT. This sequence encodes CASSLWAGGTEAFF.

This clone was picked up a small number of times. The CDR3 coding sequence is TGTGCCAGCAGCTCACAGGGGGCTTTCTCCGAGACCCAGTACTTC. Amino acid sequence: CASSSQGAFSETQYF. The gene calls are TRBV7-2 and TRBJ2-5; TRBD1 matches 9 bases. V lost 4 bases, J lost 5 bases, and 8 bases stayed unmatched. Germline V CDR1 and CDR2: SGHTA, FQGNSA. The CDR3 totals 15 residues. The full variable domain, with the rest looked up from reference TRBV7-2 and TRBJ2-5, is GAGVSQSPSNKVTEKGKDVELRCDPISGHTALYWYRQSLGQGLEFLIYFQGNSAPDKSGLPSDRFSAERTGGSVSTLTIQRTQQEDSAVYLCASSSQGAFSETQYFGPGTRLLVL.

This clone was observed once. The rearrangement links TRBV9 to TRBJ1-2, with 7 nucleotides matching TRBD1. The CDR3 totals 12 residues. Trimming removed 4 bases from V and 6 bases from J; junction bases left unmatched: 3. Germline V gives CDR1 SGDLS, CDR2 YYNGEE. The CDR3 loop is CASSPDRDGYTF. CDR3 nucleotide sequence: TGTGCCAGCAGCCCCGACAGGGATGGCTACACCTTC.

The chain has TRBV9 and TRBJ2-3; D not certain. Deletions cut 1 base from V and 0 bases from J, with 6 bases between. This CDR3 spans 14 amino acids. Germline-derived CDR1 and CDR2 are SGDLS and YYNGEE. The CDR3 nucleotides are TGTGCCAGCAGCGTAATGGGGAGCACAGATACGCAGTATTTT. Its translation: CASSVMGSTDTQYF.

The V call is TRBV7-2, the J call TRBJ1-1; D not resolved. Between the trimmed V and J ends, which lost 5 bases and 4 bases, there was a span of 11 bases. Germline V gene lookup returns CDR1 SGHTA and CDR2 FQGNSA. This CDR3 has 13 residues. DNA for the CDR3: TGTGCCAGCAGCCAGGAATTCAGCACTGAAGCTTTCTTT. This gives the protein CASSQEFSTEAFF.

The chain carries TRBV4-2 and TRBJ2-7, with a weak D call TRBD2 (7 bases). Trimming took off 5 bases at V and 6 bases at J, with 20 bases between the two ends. From germline, CDR1 is LGHNA and CDR2 YNFKEQ. This CDR3 is 15 amino acids long. CDR3 amino acids: CASSSAEGGAGEQYF. The DNA for the CDR3 is TGTGCCAGCAGCTCCGCTGAAGGGGGGGCGGGCGAGCAGTACTTC.

In DNA form, the CDR3 reads TGCGCCAGCAGCGCGGGGACGGAATTGCACTATGGCTACACCTTC. It yields the protein CASSAGTELHYGYTF. V is TRBV5-1 and J is TRBJ1-2; TRBD1 is a possible D gene (5 bases). The CDR3 spans 15 residues. Germline CDR1 reads SGHRS; CDR2 reads YFSETQ. With 4 bases removed from V and 3 bases from J, the gap between germline ends came to 16 bases.